One TCR beta chain is described in this entry. Antigen specificity is unknown. Flow cytometry had shown expanded CD8+CD57+ cells in the patients chosen for sequencing. Severe acquired aplastic anemia was present in all patients. Genomic DNA, serving as template, underwent TCR beta VDJ and CDR3 profiling. TCRdb reprocessed the reads with MiXCR, giving one entry per CDR3 protein. The sample includes 260,000 or so distinct CDR3 sequences, roughly half of them seen just once. The source of the sample is a study of CD8+CD57+ T cells in acquired aplastic anemia. Study observations and caveats: Overlap between patients and controls comprised roughly 28 CD8+ CDR3 sequences.

Sequenced material: sorted CD4+, CD8+, or CD8+CD57+ T cells (not recorded which) from PBMCs. The sequence came from a human donor with aplastic anemia.

CDR3 sequence: CAWTPPGGDGTEAFF. CDR3 in DNA: TGTGCCTGGACGCCCCCCGGGGGCGACGGCACTGAAGCTTTCTTT. This chain joins TRBV30 and TRBJ1-1; D is possibly TRBD1 (6 bases). The CDR3 is 15 amino acids. Germline V gene lookup returns CDR1 GTSNPN and CDR2 SVGIG (reference sequence). The V end was cut by 4 bases, the J end by 4 bases, with 19 bases between. The entire variable domain, with the rest obtained from reference TRBV30 and TRBJ1-1, is as follows: SQTIHQWPATLVQPVGSPLSLECTVEGTSNPNLYWYRQAAGRGLQLLFYSVGIGQISSEVPQNLSASRPQDRQFILSSKKLLLSDSGFYLCAWTPPGGDGTEAFFGQGTRLTVV.